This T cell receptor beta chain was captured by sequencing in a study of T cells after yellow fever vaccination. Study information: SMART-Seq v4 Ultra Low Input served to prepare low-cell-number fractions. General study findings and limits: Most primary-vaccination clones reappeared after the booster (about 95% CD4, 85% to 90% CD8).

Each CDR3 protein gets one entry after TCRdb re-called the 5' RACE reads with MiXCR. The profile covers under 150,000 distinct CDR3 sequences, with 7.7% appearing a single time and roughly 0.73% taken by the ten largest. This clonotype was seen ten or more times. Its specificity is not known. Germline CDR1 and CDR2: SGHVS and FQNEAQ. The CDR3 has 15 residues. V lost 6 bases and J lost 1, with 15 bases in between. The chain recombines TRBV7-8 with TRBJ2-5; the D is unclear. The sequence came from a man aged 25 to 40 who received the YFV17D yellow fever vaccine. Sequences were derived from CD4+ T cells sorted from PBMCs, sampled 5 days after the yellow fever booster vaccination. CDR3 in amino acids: CASSRSAAVQETQYF. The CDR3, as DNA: TGTGCCAGCAGTCGAAGTGCCGCGGTCCAAGAGACCCAGTACTTC.